Reported below is one T cell receptor (beta chain). Its specificity is not known. Some clones are missing from TCRdb's copy, which holds only in-frame ones; the method was immunoSEQ multiplex PCR. The data show 100,000 to 150,000 clones, roughly 86% seen once. This record comes from a study of cytomegalovirus exposure and HLA in healthy donors. The validation cohort, a group of around 120 subjects, included the donors and was separate from the approximately 650-subject first cohort. V dropped 0 bases and J dropped 4 bases, with 18 bases sitting between them. Germline lookup yields CDR1 SGHNT and CDR2 YENEEA. The CDR3 is 18 amino acids. Study conclusions and caveats: The study flagged about 150 TCR beta chains as cytomegalovirus-associated. The finding came from a later analysis; first-cohort TCR clusters tended to co-occur in the roughly 110 validation repertoires. The classifier, whose performance was assessed in both the original and validation cohorts, reportedly diagnosed cytomegalovirus status with high specificity and sensitivity.

Sequencing was done on a sample of PBMCs. The chain combines TRBV11-3 with TRBJ2-2, with TRBD1 as a possible D gene (6 bases). The clonotype was recovered from a man younger than 45 in good health and CMV-seronegative. The CDR3 loop is CASSLDFAGVQTTGELFF. The CDR3 nucleotides are TGTGCCAGCAGCTTAGATTTCGCAGGGGTACAAACCACCGGGGAGCTGTTTTTT. The variable domain in full, with the rest retrieved from reference TRBV11-3 and TRBJ2-2, is EAGVVQSPRYKIIEKKQPVAFWCNPISGHNTLYWYLQNLGQGPELLIRYENEEAVDDSQLPKDRFSAERLKGVDSTLKIQPAELGDSAVYLCASSLDFAGVQTTGELFFGEGSRLTVL.